Reported below is one T cell receptor (beta chain). Its antigen is as yet unknown. PCR amplification relied on 60 Vbeta primers (plus 13 Jbeta primers). TCRdb's table, derived via immunoSEQ multiplex PCR, lists solely in-frame clones and lacks some. Among over 50,000 clones, around 89% were seen once, and the ten largest hold roughly 1.6%. Healthy individuals who donated bone marrow served as the donors. The CDR3 has 14 amino acids. V trimming: 5 bases; J trimming: 2 bases; junction bases outside the gene matches: 6. Germline CDR1 and CDR2: LNHDA and SQIVND (reference sequence). These data belong to a study of cytomegalovirus exposure and HLA in healthy donors. Study results and limitations: Sequencing depth across donors, presence/absence analyses assumed, was roughly uniform. There were 150 to 200 TCR beta chains listed as cytomegalovirus-associated. Reportedly, a later analysis found an Asian-associated ancestry cluster had fewer N-insertions than the roughly 700-donor mean.

The sample consisted of PBMCs. The origin of this receptor is a man aged 30 to 39 in good health and CMV-seropositive. This chain joins TRBV19 and TRBJ2-7; TRBD2 matches at 7 bases. The CDR3 reads CASSLGEGPYEQYF. The CDR3 region has the DNA TGTGCCAGTAGTCTGGGGGAGGGCCCCTACGAGCAGTACTTC.